The source of this TCR beta chain is a study of early stage breast cancer tumors. The study's findings and limits: Blood repertoires resembled normal breast more than tumor.

Sequencing was performed with immunoSEQ multiplex PCR; in TCRdb, only in-frame clones are kept and a portion is missing. Found here are about 14,000 clones, around 85% of them singletons; the top ten hold around 4.7%. With regard to this clone: Its antigen is as yet unknown.

V was pared by 3 bases and J by 3 bases, with 1 base of the junction left unmatched. This CDR3 contains 14 residues. The V gene's germline CDR1 is SGHRS and CDR2 YFSETQ. The V gene is TRBV5-1, the J gene TRBJ1-5; TRBD1 agrees at 9 bases. The sequenced sample was normal breast tissue next to the tumor. The sequence was collected from a person aged 25 to 39 with breast cancer. CDR3 protein: CASSWTGDNQPQHF. The DNA for the CDR3 is TGCGCCAGCAGCTGGACAGGGGACAATCAGCCCCAGCATTTT.